A selection of T cell receptor beta chains follows, all from one sample in a study of cytomegalovirus exposure and HLA in healthy donors. The table came from immunoSEQ multiplex PCR; TCRdb's copy has only in-frame clones and leaves some out. The repertoire holds approximately 170,000 clones, with approximately 81% as singletons. The sample was PBMCs. Receptors were obtained from a man aged 18 to 30 in good health and CMV-seropositive. The conserved cysteine and the conserved F or W are not part of the CDR3 here. Each record gives: D gene, J gene, clone size, V gene, CDR3 protein. A D gene is named only where the DNA matches it firmly. A row's size may be missing; if present it is once, few, many or a size class.

D gene: NA; J gene: TRBJ1-5; clone size: NA; V gene: TRBV28; CDR3 protein: ASSFDPSREGGNQPQH
D gene: NA; J gene: TRBJ2-7; clone size: once; V gene: TRBV9; CDR3 protein: ASSVEGGKVNEQY
D gene: NA; J gene: TRBJ2-1; clone size: NA; V gene: TRBV9; CDR3 protein: ASSGPLGVGNEQF
D gene: NA; J gene: TRBJ2-7; clone size: few; V gene: TRBV15; CDR3 protein: ATSSPPGEQY
D gene: NA; J gene: TRBJ2-5; clone size: once; V gene: TRBV30; CDR3 protein: AWSVRRSEETQY
D gene: NA; J gene: TRBJ2-3; clone size: once; V gene: TRBV29-1; CDR3 protein: SVVAVTITDTQY
D gene: NA; J gene: TRBJ1-1; clone size: NA; V gene: TRBV4-1; CDR3 protein: ASSQDPQGSTEAF
D gene: TRBD1; J gene: TRBJ1-5; clone size: NA; V gene: TRBV5-6; CDR3 protein: ASSLLGQGGQPQH
D gene: TRBD1; J gene: TRBJ2-7; clone size: NA; V gene: TRBV28; CDR3 protein: ASSLRTGDEQY
D gene: NA; J gene: TRBJ1-6; clone size: NA; V gene: TRBV9; CDR3 protein: ASSANQGNSPLH
D gene: NA; J gene: TRBJ1-1; clone size: NA; V gene: TRBV5-1; CDR3 protein: ASSLAGGNTEAF
D gene: NA; J gene: TRBJ1-1; clone size: few; V gene: TRBV5-1; CDR3 protein: ASRDMNTEAF
D gene: NA; J gene: TRBJ2-7; clone size: few; V gene: TRBV21-1; CDR3 protein: ASSKDCPGRDSSYEQY
D gene: TRBD1; J gene: TRBJ1-2; clone size: NA; V gene: TRBV5-1; CDR3 protein: ASSLGQGGYGYT
D gene: TRBD1; J gene: TRBJ1-1; clone size: NA; V gene: TRBV6-5; CDR3 protein: ASSQGGTEAF
D gene: NA; J gene: TRBJ2-6; clone size: NA; V gene: TRBV5-1; CDR3 protein: ASSLDRESAGANVLT
D gene: NA; J gene: TRBJ2-3; clone size: NA; V gene: TRBV28; CDR3 protein: ASSFSQGTDTQY
D gene: NA; J gene: TRBJ1-1; clone size: few; V gene: TRBV6-5; CDR3 protein: ASSYRGGTTEAF
D gene: NA; J gene: TRBJ1-2; clone size: NA; V gene: TRBV13; CDR3 protein: ASSLGGRRLGYT
D gene: TRBD1; J gene: TRBJ1-4; clone size: once; V gene: TRBV5-1; CDR3 protein: ASSLVAGGESNEKLF
D gene: TRBD1; J gene: TRBJ2-7; clone size: NA; V gene: TRBV29-1; CDR3 protein: SVEDRGGGYEQY
D gene: TRBD1; J gene: TRBJ2-2; clone size: NA; V gene: TRBV5-1; CDR3 protein: ASLSGTGNTGELF
D gene: TRBD1; J gene: TRBJ2-3; clone size: NA; V gene: TRBV30; CDR3 protein: AWRGGYDTQY
D gene: NA; J gene: TRBJ2-7; clone size: NA; V gene: TRBV28; CDR3 protein: ASSLSGRGVYEQY
D gene: NA; J gene: TRBJ1-1; clone size: NA; V gene: TRBV2; CDR3 protein: ASSEAQGMNTEAF
D gene: NA; J gene: TRBJ2-7; clone size: NA; V gene: TRBV11-2; CDR3 protein: ASRQQGSYEQY
D gene: NA; J gene: TRBJ2-5; clone size: NA; V gene: TRBV28; CDR3 protein: ASSPTRGSQETQY
D gene: NA; J gene: TRBJ1-3; clone size: NA; V gene: TRBV5-4; CDR3 protein: ASSSPTTGNTIY
D gene: TRBD1; J gene: TRBJ2-7; clone size: NA; V gene: TRBV2; CDR3 protein: ASSPGTGGIEQY
D gene: NA; J gene: TRBJ1-4; clone size: NA; V gene: TRBV30; CDR3 protein: AWSGYRVSYGTNEKLF
D gene: NA; J gene: TRBJ1-3; clone size: few; V gene: TRBV7-3; CDR3 protein: ASSPRGGSGNTIY
D gene: NA; J gene: TRBJ2-5; clone size: NA; V gene: TRBV15; CDR3 protein: ATSRVGVGEETQY
D gene: NA; J gene: TRBJ1-2; clone size: NA; V gene: TRBV6-6; CDR3 protein: ASSLPNYGYT
D gene: TRBD2; J gene: TRBJ2-3; clone size: NA; V gene: TRBV5-4; CDR3 protein: ASSQAGVVTDTQY
D gene: TRBD1; J gene: TRBJ2-1; clone size: NA; V gene: TRBV7-2; CDR3 protein: ASTGQGSYNEQF
D gene: NA; J gene: TRBJ2-3; clone size: NA; V gene: TRBV28; CDR3 protein: ASSFQRGTDTQY
D gene: NA; J gene: TRBJ1-2; clone size: NA; V gene: TRBV7-3; CDR3 protein: ASSLGGAYGYT
D gene: TRBD1; J gene: TRBJ1-5; clone size: NA; V gene: TRBV5-1; CDR3 protein: ASSLTGGNQPQH
D gene: NA; J gene: TRBJ1-1; clone size: many; V gene: TRBV5-1; CDR3 protein: ASSLVEGEGAEAF
D gene: TRBD1; J gene: TRBJ2-3; clone size: NA; V gene: TRBV18; CDR3 protein: ASSPGPGQGTDTQY
D gene: TRBD1; J gene: TRBJ1-4; clone size: NA; V gene: TRBV23-1; CDR3 protein: ASSTAGTVNEKLF
D gene: NA; J gene: TRBJ1-4; clone size: NA; V gene: TRBV5-1; CDR3 protein: ASRDTGATNEKLF
D gene: TRBD1; J gene: TRBJ1-1; clone size: NA; V gene: TRBV2; CDR3 protein: ASSGTGAEAF
D gene: NA; J gene: TRBJ2-7; clone size: once; V gene: TRBV18; CDR3 protein: ASSPRRYYEQY
D gene: NA; J gene: TRBJ2-2; clone size: many; V gene: TRBV5-1; CDR3 protein: ASSLAVDRVTGELF
D gene: NA; J gene: TRBJ2-7; clone size: NA; V gene: TRBV19; CDR3 protein: ASSPDSTYEQY
D gene: NA; J gene: TRBJ1-2; clone size: NA; V gene: TRBV18; CDR3 protein: ASSHDRRNGYT
D gene: TRBD2; J gene: TRBJ2-3; clone size: NA; V gene: TRBV27; CDR3 protein: ASSRLAGGRTDTQY
D gene: TRBD2; J gene: TRBJ2-7; clone size: NA; V gene: TRBV2; CDR3 protein: ASKSSSSGSSEQY
D gene: NA; J gene: TRBJ1-1; clone size: NA; V gene: TRBV5-1; CDR3 protein: ASSAESWTEAF
D gene: TRBD2; J gene: TRBJ2-3; clone size: NA; V gene: TRBV7-3; CDR3 protein: ASSLAGADTQY
D gene: TRBD1; J gene: TRBJ1-1; clone size: NA; V gene: TRBV11-3; CDR3 protein: ASSLRQGPNTEAF
D gene: NA; J gene: TRBJ1-1; clone size: once; V gene: TRBV7-9; CDR3 protein: ASSRRLGQNTEAF
D gene: TRBD2; J gene: TRBJ2-7; clone size: NA; V gene: TRBV28; CDR3 protein: ASSGGSGSRGRYEQY
D gene: NA; J gene: TRBJ2-3; clone size: NA; V gene: TRBV6-5; CDR3 protein: ASSQSGRTDTQY
D gene: TRBD1; J gene: TRBJ2-2; clone size: once; V gene: TRBV19; CDR3 protein: ASSYSTGGPGELF
D gene: NA; J gene: TRBJ1-6; clone size: NA; V gene: TRBV30; CDR3 protein: AWSAGIGNSPLH
D gene: TRBD2; J gene: TRBJ2-2; clone size: NA; V gene: TRBV27; CDR3 protein: ASTSVAGNTGELF
D gene: TRBD2; J gene: TRBJ2-1; clone size: NA; V gene: TRBV27; CDR3 protein: ASIAGLAGGGEQF